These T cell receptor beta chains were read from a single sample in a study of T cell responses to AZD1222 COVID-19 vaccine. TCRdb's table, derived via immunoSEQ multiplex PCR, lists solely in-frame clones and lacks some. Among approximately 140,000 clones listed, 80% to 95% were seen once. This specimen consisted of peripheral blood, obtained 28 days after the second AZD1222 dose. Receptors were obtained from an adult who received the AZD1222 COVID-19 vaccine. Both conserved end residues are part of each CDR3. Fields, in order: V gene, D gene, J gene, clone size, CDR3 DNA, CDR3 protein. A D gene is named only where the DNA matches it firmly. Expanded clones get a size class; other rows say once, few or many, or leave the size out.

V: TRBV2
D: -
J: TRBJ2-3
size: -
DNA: TGTGCCAGCAGTGAACCCACAGATACGCAGTATTTT
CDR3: CASSEPTDTQYF

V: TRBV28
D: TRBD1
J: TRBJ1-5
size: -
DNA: TGTGCCAGCAGTATCCTCTACAACCAAGGGGGCAGGGAGCCCCAGCATTTT
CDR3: CASSILYNQGGREPQHF

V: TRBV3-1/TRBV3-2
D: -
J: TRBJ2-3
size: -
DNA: TGTGCCAGCAGCCTTCGAACAGGGTTAGATACGCAGTATTTT
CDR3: CASSLRTGLDTQYF

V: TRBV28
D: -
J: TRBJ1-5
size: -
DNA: TGTGCCAGCAGTTTATTAAGGGCTAAGGGGCTCAATCAGCCCCAGCATTTT
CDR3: CASSLLRAKGLNQPQHF

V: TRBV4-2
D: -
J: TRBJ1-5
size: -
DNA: TGTGCCAGCAGCCAAGATGCCTACCTAAATCAGCCCCAGCATTTT
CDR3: CASSQDAYLNQPQHF

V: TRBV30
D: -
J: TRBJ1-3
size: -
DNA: TGTGCCTGGAGGTGGTACAGGCAAGAAGGATACACCATATATTTT
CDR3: CAWRWYRQEGYTIYF

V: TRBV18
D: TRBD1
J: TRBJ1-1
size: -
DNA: TGTGCCAGCTCACCCGACAGGGTCAACACTGAAGCTTTCTTT
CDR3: CASSPDRVNTEAFF

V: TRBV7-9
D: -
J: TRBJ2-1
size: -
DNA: TGTGCCAGCAGCATAGCCAGGCTATGGGACCCCTACAATGAGCAGTTCTTC
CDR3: CASSIARLWDPYNEQFF

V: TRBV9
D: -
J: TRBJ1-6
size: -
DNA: TGTGCCAGCAGCGTCCTGGCAGGGTCTCAGTCACCCCTCCACTTT
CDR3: CASSVLAGSQSPLHF

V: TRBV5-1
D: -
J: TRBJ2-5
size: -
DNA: TGCGCCAGCAGCTTGGAGGGAGAGGAGACCCAGTACTTC
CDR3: CASSLEGEETQYF

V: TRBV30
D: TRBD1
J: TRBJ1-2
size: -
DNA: TGTGCCTGGACTTGGACAGGGACCTATGGCTACACCTTC
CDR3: CAWTWTGTYGYTF

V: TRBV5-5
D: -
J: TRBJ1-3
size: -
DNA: TGTGCCAGCAGCTTTGAAAGAAACACCATATATTTT
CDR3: CASSFERNTIYF

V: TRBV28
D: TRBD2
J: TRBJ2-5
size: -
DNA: TGTGCCAGCAGTTTAGGGCTAGCGGGAGCCCAAGAGACCCAGTACTTC
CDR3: CASSLGLAGAQETQYF

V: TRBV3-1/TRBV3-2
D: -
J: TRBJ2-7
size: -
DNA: TGTGCCAGCAGCCAAGATATAGACAGGCCCTACGAGCAGTACTTC
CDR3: CASSQDIDRPYEQYF

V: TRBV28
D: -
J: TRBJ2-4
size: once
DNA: TGTGCCAGCAGTTCCCCCTTGCCGTTAAACATTCAGTACTTC
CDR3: CASSSPLPLNIQYF

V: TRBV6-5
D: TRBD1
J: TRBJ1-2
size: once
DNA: TGTGCCAGCACCTCCGGACAGGGGTATGGTGGCTACACCTTC
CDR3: CASTSGQGYGGYTF

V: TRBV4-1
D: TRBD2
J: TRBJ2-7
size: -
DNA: TGCGCCAGCAGCCCGGATACTAGCGGGGGTTTTTCCTACGAGCAGTACTTC
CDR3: CASSPDTSGGFSYEQYF

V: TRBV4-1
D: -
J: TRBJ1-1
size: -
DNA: TGCGCCAGCGGATTTGGCAGACAGAACACTGAAGCTTTCTTT
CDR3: CASGFGRQNTEAFF

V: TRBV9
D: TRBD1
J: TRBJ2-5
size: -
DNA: TGTGCCAGCAGCGTAAACCCCACAGGGGGCCAAGAGACCCAGTACTTC
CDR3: CASSVNPTGGQETQYF

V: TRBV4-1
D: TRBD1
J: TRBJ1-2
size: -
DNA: TGCGCCAGCAGCCAAGATCCGAGGACAGGCCCCTATGGCTACACCTTC
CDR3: CASSQDPRTGPYGYTF

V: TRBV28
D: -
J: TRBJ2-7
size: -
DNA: TGTGCCAGCAGTCCAGGAGTTGAGTTTGGCGAGCAGTACTTC
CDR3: CASSPGVEFGEQYF

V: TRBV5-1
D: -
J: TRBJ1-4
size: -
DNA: TGCGCCAGCAGCGCGACAGCAACTAATGAAAAACTGTTTTTT
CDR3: CASSATATNEKLFF

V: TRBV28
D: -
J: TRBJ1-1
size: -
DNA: TGTGCCAGCTTTTATCAGGGTGAAGCTTTCTTT
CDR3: CASFYQGEAFF

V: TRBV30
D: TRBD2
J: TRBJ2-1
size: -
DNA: TGTGCCTGGAATCTAGCGGGAGTCGATAGTGAGCAGTTCTTC
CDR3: CAWNLAGVDSEQFF

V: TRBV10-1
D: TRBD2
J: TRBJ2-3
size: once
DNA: TGCGCCAGCAGTGAGGCCATACCGGGAGGTGGTACGCAGTATTTT
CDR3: CASSEAIPGGGTQYF

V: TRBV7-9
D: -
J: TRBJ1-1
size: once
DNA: TGTGCCAGCAGCTTGGTTTCCGGGGCTGAAGCTTTCTTT
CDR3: CASSLVSGAEAFF

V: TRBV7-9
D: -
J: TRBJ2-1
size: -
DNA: TGTGCCAGCAGCTCAAAGTCGCCTAGCGGGACAGGTGAGCAGTTCTTC
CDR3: CASSSKSPSGTGEQFF

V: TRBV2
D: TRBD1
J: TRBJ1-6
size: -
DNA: TGTGCCAGCAGGGCAGGGGGCACCTATAATTCACCCCTCCACTTT
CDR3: CASRAGGTYNSPLHF

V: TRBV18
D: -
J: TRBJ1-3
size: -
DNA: TGTGCCAGCTCCCGCGACACAGCTGGAAACACCATATATTTT
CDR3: CASSRDTAGNTIYF

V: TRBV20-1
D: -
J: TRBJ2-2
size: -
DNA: TGCAGTGCTAGTCCCAGGAACACCGGGGAGCTGTTTTTT
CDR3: CSASPRNTGELFF